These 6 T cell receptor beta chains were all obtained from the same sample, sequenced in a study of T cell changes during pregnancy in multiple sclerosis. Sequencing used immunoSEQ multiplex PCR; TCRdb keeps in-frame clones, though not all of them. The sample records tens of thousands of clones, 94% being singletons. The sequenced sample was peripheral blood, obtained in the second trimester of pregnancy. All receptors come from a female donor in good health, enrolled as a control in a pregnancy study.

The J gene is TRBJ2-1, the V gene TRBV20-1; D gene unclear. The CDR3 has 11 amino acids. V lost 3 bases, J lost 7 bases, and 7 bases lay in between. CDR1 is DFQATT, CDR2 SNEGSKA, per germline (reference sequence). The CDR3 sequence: CSASKANEQFF. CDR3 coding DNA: TGCAGTGCTAGCAAAGCAAATGAGCAGTTCTTC.

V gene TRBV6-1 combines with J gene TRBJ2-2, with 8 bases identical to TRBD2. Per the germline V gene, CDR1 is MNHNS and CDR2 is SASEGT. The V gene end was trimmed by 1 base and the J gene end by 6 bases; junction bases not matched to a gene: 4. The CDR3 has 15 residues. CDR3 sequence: CASSEGAGGAGELFF. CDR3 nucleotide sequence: TGTGCCAGCAGTGAAGGTGCGGGAGGTGCCGGGGAGCTGTTTTTT.

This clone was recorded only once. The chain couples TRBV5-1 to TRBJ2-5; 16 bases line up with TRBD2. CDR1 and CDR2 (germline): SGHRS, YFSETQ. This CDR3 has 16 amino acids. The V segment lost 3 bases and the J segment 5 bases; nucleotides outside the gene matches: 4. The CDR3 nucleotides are TGCGCCAGCAGCTCTGGGACTAGCGGGAGGGTTGAGACCCAGTACTTC. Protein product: CASSSGTSGRVETQYF.

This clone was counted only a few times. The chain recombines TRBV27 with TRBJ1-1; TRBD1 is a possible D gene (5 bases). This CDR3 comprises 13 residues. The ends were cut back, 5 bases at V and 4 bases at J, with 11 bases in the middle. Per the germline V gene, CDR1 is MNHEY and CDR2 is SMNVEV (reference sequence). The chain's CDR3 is CASSPRGGTEAFF. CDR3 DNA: TGTGCCAGCAGTCCAAGGGGCGGCACTGAAGCTTTCTTT.

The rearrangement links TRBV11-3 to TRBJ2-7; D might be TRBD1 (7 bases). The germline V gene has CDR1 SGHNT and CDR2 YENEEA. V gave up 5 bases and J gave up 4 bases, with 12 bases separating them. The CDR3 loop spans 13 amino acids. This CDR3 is CASSAQGGYEQYF. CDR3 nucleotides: TGTGCCAGCAGCGCCCAGGGGGGATACGAGCAGTACTTC. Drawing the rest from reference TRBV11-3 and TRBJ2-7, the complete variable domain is EAGVVQSPRYKIIEKKQPVAFWCNPISGHNTLYWYLQNLGQGPELLIRYENEEAVDDSQLPKDRFSAERLKGVDSTLKIQPAELGDSAVYLCASSAQGGYEQYFGPGTRLTVT.

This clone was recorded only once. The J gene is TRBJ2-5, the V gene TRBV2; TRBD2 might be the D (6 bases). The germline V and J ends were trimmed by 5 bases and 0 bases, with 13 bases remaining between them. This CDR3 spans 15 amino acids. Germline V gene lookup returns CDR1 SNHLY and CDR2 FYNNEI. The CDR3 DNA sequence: TGTGCCAGCAGTTCGGGACGGGGGTACCAAGAGACCCAGTACTTC. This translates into CASSSGRGYQETQYF.